This TCR beta chain was captured by sequencing in a study of Graves' ophthalmopathy and Graves' hyperthyroidism (dated by TCRdb to 2016 to 2019). Looking at the study overall: Peripheral blood was collected before any treatment was given, at the time of initial diagnosis. TCR beta repertoire signatures were used to distinguish Graves' ophthalmopathy from Graves' hyperthyroidism and to predict progression to ophthalmopathy. In total, 135 blood samples were TCR-sequenced: roughly 45 ophthalmopathy, 80 or so hyperthyroidism and 17 hyperthyroidism-to-ophthalmopathy patients. To explore V-J signatures that distinguish ophthalmopathy from hyperthyroidism, a discovery set of more than 90 patients was enrolled, made up of 40 to 45 with ophthalmopathy and some 60 with stable hyperthyroidism. An independent validation cohort was composed of 18 hyperthyroidism patients and around 16 patients who later progressed from hyperthyroidism to ophthalmopathy. In several hyperthyroidism patients, the T-cell repertoires found in thyroid tissue were compared with those found in blood. After sampling, hyperthyroidism patients received methimazole starting at 30 mg daily, and ophthalmopathy patients received high-dose intravenous methylprednisolone.

On this clonotype itself: No antigen is known for it. Base qualities are missing; no much larger clone stands one base away.

The germline V gene specifies KGHSH as CDR1 and LQKENI as CDR2. V and J are trimmed by 1 base and 6 bases, and the gene matches miss 8 bases of the junction. The cysteine opens and the phenylalanine closes a CDR3 of 15 amino acids. Of all the DNA, just the CDR3 is kept, 45 bases in frame from base 1. Study-level results and caveats: In validation, the model predicted ophthalmopathy progression with about 71% sensitivity and around 72% specificity; more than ten predicted patients were CT-confirmed with GO in a median of approximately six months. Sample size was not predetermined statistically, and investigators were not blinded to group allocation. Most expanded thyroid clonotypes with a frequency above 0.001 also appeared in blood, which suggests that blood repertoires may reflect the immune response in the thyroid. In cross-validation, the 13-signature model distinguished ophthalmopathy from stable hyperthyroidism with 85% to 90% sensitivity and about 81% specificity, and in the test set the corresponding values were roughly 80% and 75%.

For repertoire sequencing, TCR beta CDR3 regions were amplified from RNA transcripts. HTBI primers and the Qiagen OneStep RT-PCR kit were used in a first-round RT-PCR, which was followed by a second-round multiplex PCR, size selection and purification. Sequencing of the libraries was carried out on an Illumina HiSeq2000 in paired-end mode with 100 bp reads. The source study handled its data this way. SOAPnuke was used to process the reads, removing any read that contained adapters or uncalled bases, had a mean Phred below 15, or lacked an exact match to the constant primer or identifier. High-quality paired reads were merged with COPE v1.2.5. Each unique nucleotide sequence was treated as a clonotype, and MiTCR v1.1 was used to align the clonotypes to the IMGT TRB V, D and J references. Only V-J combinations with frequency above 0.0001 were analysed, covering 98% to 99.2% of repertoires. For each V-J combination, a TCR clonal expansion and chaos score was defined as F50 clonal expansion divided by the chaos observed in the TCRdist matrix. Features were reduced by Welch's t-statistics and random forest to roughly 14 V-J combinations, which fed a naive Bayes classifier. Thyroid-blood repertoire similarity was quantified with the Morisita-Horn index. The raw public data were reprocessed by TCRdb itself: fastp quality trimming at Q25, MiXCR clonotype calling, in-frame beta chains only. CDR3 protein sequences are deduplicated, and each keeps its most common genes and DNA. These V and J calls are TCRdb output, not the study's own analysis. The table for this sample lists 400,000 or so distinct CDR3 sequences; about a sixth of them were counted only once. 2.4% of the sample is in the top ten clones.

Hyperthyroidism was defined as stable when no progression to ophthalmopathy occurred within 18 months of follow-up. Hyperthyroidism patients were newly diagnosed, with disease duration under 2 months, and aged 18 to 65 years. Anyone with other autoimmune diseases, uncontrolled infections, pregnancy or lactation was excluded from the study. Clinical symptoms, serum thyroxine, TRAb, thyroid ultrasound and orbital computed tomography formed the basis of the diagnosis. Using Ficoll-Paque density gradient centrifugation, PBMCs were isolated from over 8.5 ml of fresh peripheral blood. Total RNA was extracted with Trizol reagent and quality-checked on an Agilent 2100 Bioanalyzer.

The specimen sequenced was peripheral blood. This clonotype originated in an adult woman with stable Graves' hyperthyroidism. Recombination connected TRBV18 to TRBJ2-7; 8 bases in between match TRBD2. The DNA sequence reads TGTGCCAGCTCACCACTAGCGGGACAAAACCCCGAGCAGTACTTC. Translated, it gives CASSPLAGQNPEQYF.